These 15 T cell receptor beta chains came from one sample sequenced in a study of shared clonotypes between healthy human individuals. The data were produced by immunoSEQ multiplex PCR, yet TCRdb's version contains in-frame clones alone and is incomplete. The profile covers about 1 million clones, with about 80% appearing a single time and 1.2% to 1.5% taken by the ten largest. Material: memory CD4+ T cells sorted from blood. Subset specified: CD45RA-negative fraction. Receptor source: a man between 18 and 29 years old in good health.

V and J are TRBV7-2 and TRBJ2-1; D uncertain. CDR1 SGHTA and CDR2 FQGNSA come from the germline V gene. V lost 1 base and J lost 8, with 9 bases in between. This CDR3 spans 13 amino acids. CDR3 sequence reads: CASSLVLRDEQFF. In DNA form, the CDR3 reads TGTGCCAGCAGCTTAGTCCTACGCGATGAGCAGTTCTTC.

This CDR3 reads CATSRDAGTSRDRFADTQYF. The CDR3 nucleotides read TGTGCCACCAGCAGAGATGCAGGTACTAGTAGGGATAGATTCGCAGATACGCAGTATTTT. V and J are TRBV15 and TRBJ2-3; perhaps TRBD2 as D (5 bases). In germline, CDR1 is LNHNV, CDR2 YYDKDF (reference sequence). Deletions cut 0 bases from V and 4 bases from J, with 26 bases between. The CDR3 totals 20 residues.

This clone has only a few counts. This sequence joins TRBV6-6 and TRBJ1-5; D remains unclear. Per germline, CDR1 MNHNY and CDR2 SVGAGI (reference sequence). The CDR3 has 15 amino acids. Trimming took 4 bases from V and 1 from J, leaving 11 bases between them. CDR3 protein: CASSSEGISNQPQHF. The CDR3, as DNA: TGTGCCAGCAGTTCCGAGGGCATAAGCAATCAGCCCCAGCATTTT.

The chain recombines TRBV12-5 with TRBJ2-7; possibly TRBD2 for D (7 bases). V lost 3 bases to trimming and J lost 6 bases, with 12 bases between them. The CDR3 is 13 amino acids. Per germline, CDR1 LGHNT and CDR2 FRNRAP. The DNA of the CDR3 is TGTGCTAGTGGTTTCGGGGGAGGGGGCGAGCAGTACTTC. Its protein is CASGFGGGGEQYF.

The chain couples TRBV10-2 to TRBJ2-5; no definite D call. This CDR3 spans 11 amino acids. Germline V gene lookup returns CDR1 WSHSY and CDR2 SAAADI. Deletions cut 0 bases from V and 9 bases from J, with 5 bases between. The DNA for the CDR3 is TGCGCCAGCAGTGAGTCTTACGCCCAGTACTTC. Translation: CASSESYAQYF.

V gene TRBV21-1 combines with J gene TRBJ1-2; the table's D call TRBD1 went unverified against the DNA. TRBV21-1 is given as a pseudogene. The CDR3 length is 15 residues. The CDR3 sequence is CASSRGQGMCDGYTF. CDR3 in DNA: TGTGCCAGCAGCAGAGGACAGGGTATGTGCGATGGCTACACCTTC.

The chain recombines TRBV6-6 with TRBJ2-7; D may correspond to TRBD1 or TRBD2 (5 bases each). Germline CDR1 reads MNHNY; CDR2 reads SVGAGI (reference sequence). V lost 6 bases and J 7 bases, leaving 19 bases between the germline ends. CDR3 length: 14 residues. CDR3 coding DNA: TGTGCCAGCAGCACGGGGACCGCTTCGGGAGAGCAGTACTTC. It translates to CASSTGTASGEQYF.

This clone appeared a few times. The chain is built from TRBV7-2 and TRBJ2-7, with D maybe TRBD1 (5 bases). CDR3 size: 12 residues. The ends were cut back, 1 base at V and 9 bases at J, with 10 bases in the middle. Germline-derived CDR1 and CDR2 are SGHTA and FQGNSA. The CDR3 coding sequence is TGTGCCAGCAGCTTAGAGGTAGGGGTGCAGTACTTC. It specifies CASSLEVGVQYF.

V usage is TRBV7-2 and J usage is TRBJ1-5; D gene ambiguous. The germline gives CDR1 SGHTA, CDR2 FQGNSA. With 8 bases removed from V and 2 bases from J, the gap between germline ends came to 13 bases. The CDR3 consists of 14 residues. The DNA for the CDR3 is TGTGCCAGCCGCCCCGCAGCGGGCAATCAGCCCCAGCATTTT. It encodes CASRPAAGNQPQHF.

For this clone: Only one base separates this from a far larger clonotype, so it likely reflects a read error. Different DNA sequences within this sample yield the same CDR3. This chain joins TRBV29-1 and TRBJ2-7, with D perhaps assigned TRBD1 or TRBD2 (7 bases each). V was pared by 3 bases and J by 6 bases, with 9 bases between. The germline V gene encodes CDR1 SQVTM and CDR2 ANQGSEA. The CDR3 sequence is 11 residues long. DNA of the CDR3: TGCAGCGTTGACAGGGGGGGCGAGCAGTACTTC. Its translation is CSVDRGGEQYF.

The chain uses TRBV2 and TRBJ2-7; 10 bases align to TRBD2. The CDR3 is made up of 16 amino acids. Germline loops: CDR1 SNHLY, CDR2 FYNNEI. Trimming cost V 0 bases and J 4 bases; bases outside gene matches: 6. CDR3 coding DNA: TGTGCCAGCAGTGAAGCTATCACTAGCGGGAAATACGAGCAGTACTTC. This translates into CASSEAITSGKYEQYF.

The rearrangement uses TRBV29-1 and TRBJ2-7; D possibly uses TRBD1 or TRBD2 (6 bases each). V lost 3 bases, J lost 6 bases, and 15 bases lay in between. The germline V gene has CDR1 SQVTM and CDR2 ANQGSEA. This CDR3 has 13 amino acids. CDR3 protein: CSVEITQGGEQYF. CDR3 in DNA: TGCAGCGTTGAGATTACACAGGGAGGCGAGCAGTACTTC.

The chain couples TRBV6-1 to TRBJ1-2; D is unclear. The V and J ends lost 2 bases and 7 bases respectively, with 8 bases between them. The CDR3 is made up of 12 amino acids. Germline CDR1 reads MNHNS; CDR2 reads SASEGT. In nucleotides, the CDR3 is TGTGCCAGCAGTGAAACGTGGGGTGGCTACACCTTC. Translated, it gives CASSETWGGYTF.

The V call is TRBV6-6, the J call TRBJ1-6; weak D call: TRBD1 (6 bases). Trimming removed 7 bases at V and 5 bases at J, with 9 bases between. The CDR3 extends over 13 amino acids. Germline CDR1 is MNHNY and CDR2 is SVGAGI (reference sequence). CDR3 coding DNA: TGTGCCAGCAACGGACAGAATAATTCACCCCTCCACTTT. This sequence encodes CASNGQNNSPLHF.

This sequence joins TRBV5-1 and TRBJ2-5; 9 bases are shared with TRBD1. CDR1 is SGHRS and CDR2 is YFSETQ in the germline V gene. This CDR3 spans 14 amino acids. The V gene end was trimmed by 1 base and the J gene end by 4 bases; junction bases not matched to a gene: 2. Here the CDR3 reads CASSLSGQGETQYF. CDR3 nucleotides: TGCGCCAGCAGCTTGTCGGGACAGGGAGAGACCCAGTACTTC.